This T cell receptor (beta chain) appears in the sequencing data of a study of regulatory T cells in long-lasting Graves disease. Study-level findings and limits: Graves' patients with persistent disease showed TCR diversity lower than patients newly diagnosed. With persistent disease, TRBV28, TRBJ1-2 and TRBJ2-5 were the favored segments. Accuracy was possibly reduced by small sample size.

Described time point: newly diagnosed GD, antithyroid drugs for less than 3 months. Preparation of the TCR library used RNA extracted from PBMCs. The peripheral blood volume drawn was 7 to 10 milliliters, and it was collected into EDTA tubes. CDR3 length equals 14 residues. The germline gives CDR1 MNHEY, CDR2 SMNVEV (reference sequence). V lost 6 bases and J 8 bases, leaving 17 bases between the germline ends. Building the TCR beta libraries relied on iRepertoire HTBI primers, and CDR3 regions underwent Arm-PCR. Using its own MiXCR run on the multiplex PCR reads, TCRdb lists one record per CDR3 protein. The sample lists 620,000 or so distinct CDR3 sequences, less than 20% occurring once. The table lists this clonotype with a few counts. What it binds is unknown. These data are also associated with another study on T cells in Graves' hyperthyroidism and ophthalmopathy.

The receptor was isolated from a woman aged 25-40 years with Graves disease. Sequencing was performed on peripheral blood mononuclear cells (PBMCs), taken at new diagnosis, from a patient treated with antithyroid drugs. The genes are TRBV27 and TRBJ2-1; D may match TRBD1 or TRBD2 (5 bases each). CDR3: CASREVNRIDEQFF. The CDR3 nucleotides are TGTGCCAGCAGGGAGGTGAACAGGATCGATGAGCAGTTCTTC.